This T cell receptor (beta chain) stems from a study of T cell responses to AZD1222 COVID-19 vaccine (dated by TCRdb to about 2021). Regarding the study in general: AZD1222 recipients with second doses at about 4 weeks or about 12 weeks were pooled, because spike-specific TCR depth and breadth did not differ between schedules. A total of 233 trial participants underwent TCR sequencing, of whom around 210 had received two doses of AZD1222 and 26 had received two doses of the MenACWY control vaccine. Enrollment into the trials was organized by age into subgroups of 18-55, 56-69 and 70-plus years, and those subgroups contained roughly 150, 30 and 60 TCR-sequenced participants, respectively.

Trimmed from V: 5 bases; trimmed from J: 3 bases; junction bases lacking a gene match: 1. Taken from cysteine to valine, the CDR3 has 12 residues. The entry retains the CDR3 DNA only, 36 bases that are in frame from base 1. CDR1 and CDR2, looked up from the germline V gene, are MNHEY and SVGEGT. The full study reports these points: A significant rise in spike-specific TCR breadth and depth was observed after two AZD1222 doses relative to day 0 and relative to MenACWY recipients. Vaccine-associated CD4 TCRs spanned the whole spike protein, with dominant responses in regions 160-218 and 743-854. Participants were mostly white British and included more females than males, and it was suggested by the authors that clonal diversity may have been underestimated. No day 14 peak-response samples were available, so repertoires were characterized only after the peak T cell response. In the small 56-69-year group, the increase in depth fell short of significance, most likely because of low power. Conclusions about previously exposed vaccinees were limited because only six AZD1222 recipients were SARS-CoV-2 seropositive at baseline. Nearly half of unique spike-specific TCRs reportedly recognized epitopes outside regions mutated in the B.1.351 and B.1.1.7 variants.

With respect to this clone: What this receptor recognizes is not known. Per-base quality was not reported, and no clone a single base away is much larger than it.

According to the study, the label for this sample's time point signals: baseline before first vaccination. Vaccinee samples were obtained from the UK trials COV001 and COV002, which included a single-blind randomized controlled phase 2/3 trial of AZD1222 (ChAdOx1 nCoV-19) in healthy adults. For TCRbeta chain sequencing, PBMC samples from trial participants were taken at day 0 and at day 28 after the second dose. The CDR3 regions of human TCRbeta chains were subjected to immunosequencing. As for how the authors treated the data: Repertoire TCRs were checked for matches against a reference library of SARS-CoV-2-specific TCRs that had been generated using the MIRA antigen-specificity platform. Breadth was defined as the fraction of unique TCRs that were SARS-CoV-2-associated. Depth was defined as the fraction of total T cells that were SARS-CoV-2-associated. Using the MIRA data, each spike-specific TCR was assigned both to the spike region to which the TCR was reactive and to a CD4 or CD8 class. Log10-transformed breadth and depth values were compared by one-way ANOVA with Sidak's multiple comparisons tests. TCRdb stores this immuneACCESS table with in-frame sequences only. Part of the clones is absent; in the studies checked, under half of the shortfall reflects unresolved V genes, and no reason is known for the rest. That table is the source of V, J and clone size, and D and trimming were worked out from the DNA. A total of around 58,000 clones appear in this sample, around 80% of them only once. Roughly 20% of the sample lies in the top ten.

The sequences come from peripheral blood, collected on day 0 of AZD1222 vaccination. The rearrangement joined TRBV6-2 or TRBV6-3 to TRBJ2-7; 7 nucleotides in the junction match TRBD1. This clonotype originated in an adult in good health. The DNA sequence reads TGTGCCAGCAGTGGGGACAGCTACGAGCAGTACGTC. This translates into CASSGDSYEQYV.